The T cell receptor beta chain described here comes from a study of shared clonotypes between healthy human individuals. Of note for this clone: The antigen is undetermined.

V was shortened by 3 bases and J by 6 bases, with 12 bases between the two germline ends. CDR3 length: 15 residues. Germline-derived CDR1 and CDR2 are KGHSH and LQKENI. Only in-frame clones appear in the TCRdb table, and some are missing; sequencing was by immunoSEQ multiplex PCR. This table holds some 2,000,000 clones, 90% to 95% found once. Study-level points and caveats: Shared clonotypes: roughly 4.7% naive CD4, about 3.5% naive CD8, around 2.4% memory CD4, roughly 0.4% memory CD8. Sampling included only blood; tissue repertoires likely differ. Generation probabilities of non-shared clonotypes were lower (relative to those shared by all four donors).

The sequence was collected from a man aged 18-30 years in good health. This chain links TRBV18 with TRBJ1-6, with D possibly being TRBD1 (5 bases). Sequencing input: naive CD4+ T cells sorted from blood. Subset here: CD45RA+ positively selected. This chain's CDR3 is CASSPLDRLNSPLHF. CDR3 nucleotides: TGTGCCAGCTCACCCCTTGACAGACTTAATTCACCCCTCCACTTT.